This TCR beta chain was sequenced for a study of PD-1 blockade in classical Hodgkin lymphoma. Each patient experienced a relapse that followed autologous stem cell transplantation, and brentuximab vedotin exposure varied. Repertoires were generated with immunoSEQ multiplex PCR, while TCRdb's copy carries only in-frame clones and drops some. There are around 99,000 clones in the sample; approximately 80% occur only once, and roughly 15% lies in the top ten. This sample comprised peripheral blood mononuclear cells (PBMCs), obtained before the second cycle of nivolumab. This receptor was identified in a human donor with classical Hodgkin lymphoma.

The CDR3 DNA reads TGTGCCAGCAGGGGAGTTGGTAGGGTCTACGAGCAGTACTTC. The encoded protein is CASRGVGRVYEQYF. The chain uses TRBV25-1 and TRBJ2-7; possibly TRBD2 for D (5 bases). CDR3 size: 14 residues. V lost 6 bases, J lost 3 bases, and 15 bases lay in between. Germline CDR1 and CDR2: MGHDK and SYGVNS.